This is a list of T cell receptor beta chains from one sample in a study of blood T cell repertoires in COVID-19. TCRdb's copy holds only in-frame clones and misses some; the assay was immunoSEQ multiplex PCR. The profile shows approximately 200,000 clones, about 87% of them singletons. The specimen was peripheral blood. These receptor sequences come from a man aged 25 to 40 with COVID-19, enrolled during active disease. Both conserved end residues are part of each CDR3. The D gene is left open where the match is weak. The size entry is marked missing in some rows and otherwise reads once, few, many or a size class.

d_call	v_call	j_call	clone_size	cdr3_nt	cdr3_aa
TRBD1	TRBV6-1	TRBJ2-1	few	TGTGCCAGCAGTGAAACAGGGGGCTCCTACAATGAGCAGTTCTTC	CASSETGGSYNEQFF
NA	TRBV6-5	TRBJ2-1	NA	TGTGCCAGCAGTTACCGCCAGGGGAATGAGCAGTTCTTC	CASSYRQGNEQFF
NA	TRBV6-5	TRBJ1-4	NA	TGTGCCAGCAGTTACCGAGGGCTGGGTGAAAAACTGTTTTTT	CASSYRGLGEKLFF
TRBD1	TRBV6-5	TRBJ2-2	NA	TGTGCCAGCATTGGACAGGGGGATTACACCGGGGAGCTGTTTTTT	CASIGQGDYTGELFF
NA	TRBV5-1	TRBJ1-1	NA	TGCGCCAGCAGCTTGACAGGTTTGGCTGAAGCTTTCTTT	CASSLTGLAEAFF
NA	TRBV24-1	TRBJ2-2	NA	TGTGCCACCCGGGCCAGCGGCAACACCGGGGAGCTGTTTTTT	CATRASGNTGELFF
TRBD1	TRBV3-1/TRBV3-2	TRBJ1-1	once	TGTGCCAGCAGCCAAAAAGGGGGCCTCGCAGCTTTCTTT	CASSQKGGLAAFF
TRBD1	TRBV5-1	TRBJ1-4	few	TGCGCCAGCAGCTTGAGGACAGGGGAAGAAAAACTGTTTTTT	CASSLRTGEEKLFF
TRBD2	TRBV5-1	TRBJ2-2	NA	TGCGCCAGCAGCCTGGGACTAGCGGGAGTAACCGGGGAGCTGTTTTTT	CASSLGLAGVTGELFF
NA	TRBV2	TRBJ2-1	NA	TGTGCCAGCAAGGTGGGGGCTAACAATGAGCAGTTCTTC	CASKVGANNEQFF
NA	TRBV7-2	TRBJ2-1	NA	TGTGCCAGCAGCTTAATCGGTCGGGGAGGTGAGCAGTTCTTC	CASSLIGRGGEQFF
TRBD1	TRBV10-3	TRBJ1-5	NA	TGTGCCATCAGTGAGCAGGACAGGGCTAGCAATCAGCCCCAGCATTTT	CAISEQDRASNQPQHF
NA	TRBV5-4	TRBJ1-2	NA	TGTGCCAGCAGCTTTGAGGTGCCAGTCGGGGGCTACACCTTC	CASSFEVPVGGYTF
NA	TRBV3-1/TRBV3-2	TRBJ2-7	few	TGTGCCAGCAGCCACGATAGGGACAAGCAGTACTTC	CASSHDRDKQYF
NA	TRBV27	TRBJ2-5	NA	TGTGCCAGCAGCCCCTACAGGTTAGAGACCCAGTACTTC	CASSPYRLETQYF
NA	TRBV10-3	TRBJ2-5	NA	TGTGCCATCAGTGATCGGGGGACCCAGTACTTC	CAISDRGTQYF
NA	TRBV29-1	TRBJ2-1	NA	TGCAGCGTTGTTTCCGGGTCAAAAGTGAATGAGCAGTTCTTC	CSVVSGSKVNEQFF
NA	TRBV6-2/TRBV6-3	TRBJ1-5	NA	TGTGCCAGCAGTTACTCTCCTGGCAGGGCCAGGGGCAATCAGCCCCAGCATTTT	CASSYSPGRARGNQPQHF
TRBD2	TRBV5-6	TRBJ2-1	NA	TGTGCCAGCAGCTCCGGACTAGCGGGGCTTGAGCAGTTCTTC	CASSSGLAGLEQFF
NA	TRBV19	TRBJ2-7	NA	TGTGCCAGTAGTATCGCTAGCACCTACGAGCAGTACTTC	CASSIASTYEQYF
TRBD1	TRBV5-1	TRBJ1-2	NA	TGCGCCAGCAGCTTGGGGTTTGGGACAGGTGACGAGCGGGATGGCTACACCTTC	CASSLGFGTGDERDGYTF
TRBD2	TRBV7-2	TRBJ2-5	NA	TGTGCCACTAGAGGGGCTAGCGGGAGTAGGGAGACCCAGTACTTC	CATRGASGSRETQYF
TRBD1	TRBV30	TRBJ1-5	NA	TGTGCCTGGAGCAATGTGGGACAGCGGTACAATCAGCCCCAGCATTTT	CAWSNVGQRYNQPQHF
NA	TRBV12-3/TRBV12-4	TRBJ2-7	NA	TGTGCCAGCAGTTGGCAATCCTACGAGCAGTACTTC	CASSWQSYEQYF
TRBD1	TRBV6-5	TRBJ1-5	NA	TGTGCCAGCAGTTACTCATGGACAGGGAATCAGCCCCAGCATTTT	CASSYSWTGNQPQHF
TRBD1	TRBV5-1	TRBJ1-2	NA	TGCGCCAGCAGCCCCGGGGGACAGTTCTATGGCTACACCTTC	CASSPGGQFYGYTF
TRBD2	TRBV11-3	TRBJ2-1	NA	TGTGCCAGCAGCGCCCGACTAGCGGGAGACTATGAGCAGTTCTTC	CASSARLAGDYEQFF
NA	TRBV9	TRBJ1-6	once	TGTGCCAGCAGCCTCCAACAGGGATGGGTTAGTGGAACAATGAGGTCACCCCTCCACTTT	CASSLQQGWVSGTMRSPLHF
NA	TRBV9	TRBJ2-2	NA	TGTGCCAGCAGCGCCCGGGACAAAACCACCGGGGAGCTGTTTTTT	CASSARDKTTGELFF
TRBD2	TRBV3-1/TRBV3-2	TRBJ2-7	NA	TGTGCCAGCAGCCAGAGTGGGCTAGCGGTCTACGAGCAGTACTTC	CASSQSGLAVYEQYF
NA	TRBV5-8	TRBJ1-5	NA	TGTGCCAGCAGCTTGTCGGCAGGGAGGCAGCCCCAGCATTTT	CASSLSAGRQPQHF
NA	TRBV5-6	TRBJ1-2	NA	TGTGCCAGCAGCCTTCTCTATGGCTACACCTTC	CASSLLYGYTF
TRBD1	TRBV13	TRBJ1-1	once	TGTGCCAGCATCGCCTTAGGACAGGAGATCCCCCTTTGGGGCACTGAAGCTTTCTTT	CASIALGQEIPLWGTEAFF
TRBD1	TRBV12-5	TRBJ2-1	once	TGTGCTAGTGGTCCTGGATACGGGACAGCGGCCTACAATGAGCAGTTCTTC	CASGPGYGTAAYNEQFF
TRBD1	TRBV4-3	TRBJ2-7	NA	TGCGCCAGCAGCCAAGATAGGACAGGGGGCGCAGAGCAGTACTTC	CASSQDRTGGAEQYF
TRBD1	TRBV7-8	TRBJ1-6	NA	TGTGCCAGCAGCCCCGGGACAGGGTATTCACCCCTCCACTTT	CASSPGTGYSPLHF
NA	TRBV7-2	TRBJ1-1	NA	TGTGCCAGCAGCTTAACCGCACAAGGGGGTGACACTGAAGCTTTCTTT	CASSLTAQGGDTEAFF
NA	TRBV18	TRBJ1-2	NA	TGTGCCAGCTCACCATCCAATCGGGGATTAGACTATGGCTACACCTTC	CASSPSNRGLDYGYTF
NA	TRBV19	TRBJ2-5	once	TGTGCCAGTAGTATTAGTAGGACAGCTGAGACCCAGTACTTC	CASSISRTAETQYF
NA	TRBV25-1	TRBJ2-3	NA	TGTGCCAGCAGGAATAGCGCTACGCAGTATTTT	CASRNSATQYF
TRBD1	TRBV27	TRBJ2-7	NA	TGTGCCAGCAGTAGTGGACAGGGCCCTTACGAGCAGTACTTC	CASSSGQGPYEQYF